Listed below are T cell receptor beta chains from one sample, sequenced in a study of regulatory T cells in long-lasting Graves disease. Each CDR3 protein is one row after TCRdb ran MiXCR on the multiplex PCR reads. The data contain 350,000 to 450,000 distinct CDR3 sequences, 15% of them seen just once; the ten biggest clones take up around 7.6%. The data were also submitted as part of a second study, on T cells in Graves' hyperthyroidism and ophthalmopathy.

The sample in question was peripheral blood mononuclear cells (PBMCs), obtained at new diagnosis, from a patient treated with antithyroid drugs. These receptors came from a woman between 40 and 55 years old with Graves disease. Both conserved end residues are part of each CDR3. The D gene is left open where the match is weak. The size field is filled for only some rows; it gives once, few, many or a size class.

length | J | D | V | size | CDR3 | DNA
15 | TRBJ1-2 | TRBD1 | TRBV12-3/TRBV12-4 | - | CASSPSGTGTYGYTF | TGTGCCAGCAGTCCCTCCGGGACAGGGACCTATGGCTACACCTTC
13 | TRBJ2-5 | - | TRBV29-1 | many | CSVDHGGGETQYF | TGCAGCGTTGATCATGGGGGCGGGGAGACCCAGTACTTC
17 | TRBJ2-3 | - | TRBV12-3/TRBV12-4 | many | CASSLLPIATSTDTQYF | TGTGCCAGCAGTTTGTTGCCAATCGCCACTAGCACAGATACGCAGTATTTT
16 | TRBJ2-1 | TRBD1 | TRBV7-6 | - | CASSLAWGTGGGEQFF | TGTGCCAGCAGCTTAGCGTGGGGGACAGGGGGCGGTGAGCAGTTCTTC
15 | TRBJ2-7 | - | TRBV27 | many | CASSPRAGQTYEQYF | TGTGCCAGCAGTCCCAGGGCAGGGCAGACCTACGAGCAGTACTTC
16 | TRBJ2-5 | TRBD2 | TRBV12-5 | many | CASGQTSGKYQETQYF | TGTGCTAGTGGTCAAACTAGCGGGAAGTACCAAGAGACCCAGTACTTC
14 | TRBJ1-1 | TRBD1 | TRBV27 | many | CASGEGAGNTEAFF | TGTGCCAGCGGAGAGGGGGCCGGGAACACTGAAGCTTTCTTT
15 | TRBJ2-1 | TRBD2 | TRBV11-3 | many | CASSLNRLREKEQFF | TGTGCCAGCAGCTTAAATAGATTGCGGGAGAAAGAGCAGTTCTTC
15 | TRBJ2-7 | - | TRBV18 | many | CASSPPSGSSYEQYF | TGTGCCAGCTCTCCCCCGAGCGGTAGCTCCTACGAGCAGTACTTC
14 | TRBJ1-1 | - | TRBV20-1 | - | CSARDPRGGTEAFF | TGCAGTGCTAGAGATCCAAGGGGAGGCACTGAAGCTTTCTTT
16 | TRBJ1-5 | TRBD1 | TRBV28 | many | CASSSDRGDGNQPQHF | TGTGCCAGCAGTTCTGACAGGGGAGACGGCAATCAGCCCCAGCATTTT
15 | TRBJ1-2 | - | TRBV7-8 | few | CASSLGAVSDYGYTF | TGTGCCAGCAGCTTAGGTGCGGTTAGTGACTATGGCTACACCTTC
15 | TRBJ2-7 | TRBD2 | TRBV20-1 | many | CSARRATGTSYEQYF | TGCAGTGCTAGGCGAGCTACCGGGACTAGCTACGAGCAGTACTTC
17 | TRBJ2-7 | TRBD2 | TRBV12-3/TRBV12-4 | many | CASSSWGGPTNSWEQYF | TGTGCCAGCAGTTCCTGGGGAGGGCCCACTAACTCTTGGGAGCAGTACTTC
15 | TRBJ2-5 | - | TRBV6-2/TRBV6-3 | - | CASRQTGRVWETQYF | TGTGCCAGCAGGCAAACTGGCAGGGTGTGGGAGACCCAGTACTTC
15 | TRBJ2-1 | TRBD2 | TRBV7-2 | many | CASSGELAGNNEQFF | TGTGCCAGCAGCGGCGAGCTAGCGGGGAACAATGAGCAGTTCTTC
15 | TRBJ1-6 | - | TRBV20-1 | few | CSASGSSMTSSPLHF | TGCAGTGCTAGTGGCAGCAGCATGACCAGTTCACCCCTCCACTTT
18 | TRBJ2-7 | TRBD2 | TRBV19 | - | CASSRASGGSGAGYEQYF | TGTGCCAGTAGTCGGGCTAGCGGGGGAAGCGGAGCCGGTTACGAGCAGTACTTC
18 | TRBJ2-2 | TRBD2 | TRBV3-1 | - | CASRKIARTSGRTGELFF | TGTGCCAGCAGGAAAATCGCAAGGACTAGCGGGAGAACCGGGGAGCTGTTTTTT
17 | TRBJ2-3 | TRBD2 | TRBV9 | many | CASSVDPSGRSQDTQYF | TGTGCCAGCAGCGTAGACCCTAGCGGGAGGTCGCAAGATACGCAGTATTTT
14 | TRBJ1-1 | TRBD1 | TRBV6-1 | many | CASRRQGWATEAFF | TGTGCCAGCAGAAGACAGGGTTGGGCCACTGAAGCTTTCTTT
15 | TRBJ1-2 | - | TRBV6-5 | many | CASSYGGRGPSGYTF | TGTGCCAGCAGTTACGGCGGCAGGGGACCCTCTGGCTACACCTTC
13 | TRBJ2-3 | - | TRBV12-3/TRBV12-4 | - | CASTGPYTDTQYF | TGTGCCAGCACGGGGCCCTACACAGATACGCAGTATTTT
16 | TRBJ2-2 | - | TRBV9 | few | CASSPRLGKNTGELFF | TGTGCCAGCAGCCCCCGACTAGGCAAGAACACCGGGGAGCTGTTTTTT
18 | TRBJ1-5 | - | TRBV11-2 | many | CASSLEEGRGEGNQPQHF | TGTGCCAGCAGCTTAGAAGAGGGGCGTGGTGAGGGCAATCAGCCCCAGCATTTT
15 | TRBJ2-7 | - | TRBV9 | - | CASSPDDGRDYEQYF | TGTGCCAGCAGCCCGGACGACGGACGGGACTACGAGCAGTACTTC
15 | TRBJ2-2 | - | TRBV4-1 | - | CASSLHTWSTGELFF | TGCGCCAGCAGCCTACACACTTGGAGCACCGGGGAGCTGTTTTTT
14 | TRBJ1-6 | - | TRBV10-2 | many | CASSETGFNSPLHF | TGCGCCAGCAGTGAAACAGGGTTTAATTCACCCCTCCACTTT
17 | TRBJ1-4 | - | TRBV7-9 | many | CASSRKRTGAGYEKLFF | TGTGCCAGCAGCAGGAAACGGACGGGTGCCGGATATGAAAAACTGTTTTTT
16 | TRBJ2-4 | TRBD1 | TRBV18 | few | CASSQTVQGSKNIQYF | TGTGCCAGCTCACAAACAGTACAGGGGTCCAAAAACATTCAGTACTTC
17 | TRBJ1-1 | - | TRBV25-1 | - | CASRPTVLSSGNTEAFF | TGTGCCAGCAGACCGACAGTTCTTTCCTCGGGAAACACTGAAGCTTTCTTT